The entry that follows covers one T cell receptor (beta chain) sequence. The target of this receptor is not known. No per-base quality is available; no much larger clone lies one base away. The time point label for this specimen denotes: baseline before first vaccination. The vaccinee samples were drawn from two UK trials, COV001 and COV002, one of which was a single-blind randomized controlled phase 2/3 trial testing AZD1222 (ChAdOx1 nCoV-19) in healthy adults. For TCRbeta chain sequencing, PBMC samples were collected from trial participants at day 0 and at day 28 after the second dose. Taken from the germline V gene, the CDR1 and CDR2 loops are KGHSH and LQKENI. Trimming takes 2 bases off V and 6 bases off J; junction bases not matched to a gene: 10. The CDR3 goes from the cysteine to the phenylalanine over 17 residues. Only CDR3 DNA remains: 51 bases, in frame from the first base. This entry belongs to a study of T cell responses to AZD1222 COVID-19 vaccine (dated by TCRdb to 2020 to 2023). For context, the study as a whole: Because spike-specific TCR depth and breadth did not differ between the two schedules, AZD1222 recipients who got a second dose at roughly 4 weeks were pooled with those who got a second dose at roughly 12 weeks. A total of more than 230 trial participants underwent TCR sequencing, of whom about 210 received two doses of AZD1222 and around 25 received two doses of the MenACWY control vaccine. Trial participants were enrolled into age subgroups of 18-55, 56-69 and 70-plus years, which contained approximately 150, 30 and 60 TCR-sequenced participants, respectively. Paper-wide results and their limitations: Spike-specific TCR breadth and depth rose significantly after two AZD1222 doses compared with day 0 and with MenACWY recipients. Reportedly, almost half of the unique spike-specific TCRs recognized epitopes lying outside the regions that are mutated in the B.1.351 and B.1.1.7 variants. Conclusions about previously exposed vaccinees were limited because only a handful of AZD1222 recipients were SARS-CoV-2 seropositive at baseline. Vaccine-associated CD4 TCRs spanned the whole spike protein, with dominant responses in regions 160-218 and 743-854. Because no samples from the day 14 peak response were available, repertoires could be characterized only after the peak T cell response. Participants were mostly white British, with more females than males. The authors suggested clonal diversity may have been underestimated. In the small 56-69-year group, the increase in depth fell short of significance, most likely because of low power.

The CDR3 regions of human TCRbeta chains were subjected to immunosequencing. The authors' analysis ran thus. Repertoire TCRs were checked for matches against a reference library of SARS-CoV-2-specific TCRs that had been generated using the MIRA antigen-specificity platform. Breadth was defined as the fraction of unique TCRs that were SARS-CoV-2-associated, and depth was defined as the fraction of total T cells that were SARS-CoV-2-associated. Each spike-specific TCR was assigned to its reactive spike region and to a CD4 or CD8 class using the MIRA data. Log10-transformed breadth and depth values were compared by one-way ANOVA with Sidak's multiple comparisons tests. TCRdb provides this immuneACCESS table in a form limited to in-frame rearrangements. Some clones are lacking; in checked studies, under half of them reflect an unresolved V gene, and why the rest are absent is not known. From that table come the V and J calls and clone size; the DNA was used to work out D and trimming. This sample holds 140,000 to 150,000 clones; over 90% were observed only once. The ten largest account for under 6.5% of the sample.

The source is an adult in good health. The chain was built from TRBV18 and TRBJ2-5; 12 bases in the middle match TRBD2. This sample comprised peripheral blood, obtained on day 0 of AZD1222 vaccination. The CDR3 loop reads CASSPTETSGRSKTQYF. The DNA sequence is TGTGCCAGCTCACCAACCGAGACTAGCGGGAGAAGTAAGACCCAGTACTTC.